The T cell receptor beta chain described here comes from a study of cytomegalovirus exposure and HLA in healthy donors. The PCR contained 60 Vbeta and 13 Jbeta primers. Using immunoSEQ multiplex PCR, the repertoire was profiled, and TCRdb retains in-frame clones only, with some absent. The sample carries roughly 200,000 clones, roughly 88% recorded once. V lost 4 bases to trimming and J lost 3 bases, with 10 bases between them. CDR3 length equals 13 residues. Germline V lookup: CDR1 PRHDT, CDR2 FYEKMQ (reference sequence). The sequencing input was PBMCs. The TCR was taken from a boy aged 2-9 years in good health and CMV-seronegative. J is TRBJ2-7 and V is TRBV13; D possibly corresponds to TRBD1 (5 bases). For the CDR3, the DNA is TGTGCCAGCAGCTGGGGCAGAGACTACGAGCAGTACTTC. The encoded protein is CASSWGRDYEQYF.